Presented here are 18 T cell receptor beta chains from one specimen sequenced in a study of blood T cell repertoires in COVID-19. Only in-frame clones appear in the TCRdb table, and some are missing; sequencing was by immunoSEQ multiplex PCR. The data show some 180,000 clones, with about four fifths seen just once and 5.5% to 8.5% held by the top ten. Material: peripheral blood. The origin of the receptors is a man in his 60s with acute or convalescent COVID-19.

V usage is TRBV27 and J usage is TRBJ2-7, with 14 bases lining up with TRBD2. Germline loops: CDR1 MNHEY, CDR2 SMNVEV (reference sequence). This CDR3 spans 15 amino acids. V was pared by 6 bases and J by 5 bases, with 6 bases of the junction left unmatched. The CDR3 coding sequence is TGTGCCAGCAGGTCGTTGGGACTAGCGGGAGACGAGCAGTACTTC. Amino acid sequence: CASRSLGLAGDEQYF.

The rearrangement joins TRBV7-3 to TRBJ2-1; 8 bases line up with TRBD2. Germline V CDR1 and CDR2: SGHTA, FQGTGA. Trimming at V came to 9 bases and at J to 1 base, leaving 5 bases not matched to a gene. This CDR3 region has 14 residues. The CDR3 loop reads CASKLAGSYNEQFF. The CDR3 DNA follows: TGTGCCAGTAAATTAGCGGGATCCTACAATGAGCAGTTCTTC.

The CDR3 loop reads CAIRAGGPDEQFF. In nucleotides, the CDR3 is TGTGCCATCAGAGCGGGGGGGCCGGATGAGCAGTTCTTC. The chain employs TRBV10-3 and TRBJ2-1; 10 bases are shared with TRBD2. V dropped 6 bases and J dropped 8; count of bases not matched to a gene: 4. This CDR3 is built from 13 residues. CDR1 is ENHRY and CDR2 is SYGVKD in the germline V gene.

A single count supports this clone. This rearrangement joins TRBV5-1 to TRBJ2-7; 11 nucleotides match TRBD2. V lost 3 bases to trimming and J lost 5 bases; unmatched junction nucleotides: 4. The germline CDR1 and CDR2 sequences are SGHRS and YFSETQ. The length of the CDR3 is 14 residues. CDR3 coding DNA: TGCGCCAGCAGCTATACTAGCGGGAGCAACGAGCAGTACTTC. Its translation: CASSYTSGSNEQYF.

This clone showed up just a few times. The rearrangement links TRBV5-1 to TRBJ1-6; 8 bases are shared with TRBD1. CDR3 size: 15 residues. Germline-derived CDR1 and CDR2 are SGHRS and YFSETQ. V shed 5 bases and J 5 bases; nucleotides not matched to a gene: 6. CDR3 region: CASRSTGANNSPLHF. The CDR3 bases are TGCGCCAGCAGGTCGACAGGGGCCAATAATTCACCCCTCCACTTT. The full variable domain, in which reference TRBV5-1 and TRBJ1-6 provide the parts outside the CDR3, is KAGVTQTPRYLIKTRGQQVTLSCSPISGHRSVSWYQQTPGQGLQFLFEYFSETQRNKGNFPGRFSGRQFSNSRSEMNVSTLELGDSALYLCASRSTGANNSPLHFGNGTRLTVT.

The rearrangement joins TRBV5-8 to TRBJ2-7; a weak D match, TRBD2 (5 bases). This CDR3 is built from 14 residues. Trimming removed 2 bases at V and 5 bases at J, with 14 bases between. From germline, CDR1 is SGHTS and CDR2 YDEGEE. The CDR3 nucleotides read TGTGCCAGCAGCTTCGGGCTTCTTAGCGACGAGCAGTACTTC. This codes for CASSFGLLSDEQYF.

Only a few counts were recorded for this clone. The J gene is TRBJ2-2, the V gene TRBV19; D may be TRBD1 (5 bases). Deletions cut 2 bases from V and 4 bases from J, with 8 bases between. Germline V gives CDR1 LNHDA, CDR2 SQIVND (reference sequence). CDR3 length: 14 amino acids. The CDR3 spells CASSIRGSTGELFF. The CDR3 DNA sequence: TGTGCCAGTAGTATAAGGGGTAGCACCGGGGAGCTGTTTTTT.

Worth noting for this clone: The identical CDR3 is also encoded by other nucleotide sequences in the sample. This chain joins TRBV20-1 and TRBJ2-4; tentatively, D is TRBD1 (5 bases). V lost 2 bases and J 6 bases, leaving 5 bases between the germline ends. Germline V CDR1 and CDR2: DFQATT, SNEGSKA (reference sequence). This CDR3 is built from 11 residues. CDR3 residues: CSARQGNIQYF. CDR3 in DNA: TGCAGTGCTAGACAGGGAAACATTCAGTACTTC.

In its sample, this clone was seen a few times. The CDR3 region is CASSQSTGDIYGYTF. Here the CDR3 DNA reads TGTGCCAGCAGCCAATCGACAGGGGATATCTATGGCTACACCTTC. The J gene is TRBJ1-2, the V gene TRBV4-2, with 8 positions matching TRBD1. CDR1 and CDR2 from the germline V gene are LGHNA and YNFKEQ. The CDR3 length is 15 residues. V was pared by 2 bases and J by 4 bases, with 6 bases of the junction left unmatched.

The chain uses TRBV7-9 and TRBJ2-1, with 12 positions matching TRBD2. Looked up from germline, CDR1 is SEHNR and CDR2 is FQNEAQ (reference sequence). V dropped 5 bases and J dropped 7; count of bases not matched to a gene: 12. The CDR3 has 17 residues. The CDR3, as DNA: TGTGCCAGCAGCCAACTAGCGGGAGGATTGACCTTGAATGAGCAGTTCTTC. Protein sequence: CASSQLAGGLTLNEQFF.

The genes are TRBV4-3 and TRBJ2-3, with 11 positions matching TRBD2. Germline V gene lookup returns CDR1 LGHNA and CDR2 YSLEER. The CDR3 length is 16 residues. The ends lost 1 base at V and 4 bases at J; junction bases unmatched: 4. CDR3 bases: TGCGCCAGCAGCCAAGCTAGCGGGGGGCGGGCAGATACGCAGTATTTT. Its translation: CASSQASGGRADTQYF.

This sequence joins TRBV10-2 and TRBJ2-1; 9 nucleotides match TRBD2. The length of the CDR3 is 15 residues. The V gene's germline CDR1 is WSHSY and CDR2 SAAADI. V gave up 4 bases and J gave up 6 bases; unmatched junction bases: 7. Here the CDR3 reads CASSAGTSLFNEQFF. The CDR3 coding sequence is TGCGCCAGCAGTGCCGGGACTAGCTTATTCAATGAGCAGTTCTTC.

This rearrangement joins TRBV6-1 to TRBJ1-5; maybe TRBD1 (5 bases). Per the germline V gene, CDR1 is MNHNS and CDR2 is SASEGT. Trimming shortened V by 0 bases and J by 6 bases, and 18 bases separated the two germline ends. The CDR3 consists of 17 residues. CDR3 region: CASSEARRHRTGQPQHF. The CDR3 DNA sequence: TGTGCCAGCAGTGAAGCGCGCCGCCACAGGACCGGTCAGCCCCAGCATTTT.

Concerning this clone: Other DNA sequences in this sample translate to the same CDR3. The gene calls are TRBV2 and TRBJ2-7; TRBD2 agrees at 9 bases. The CDR3 covers 14 residues. Losses at the gene ends were 4 bases for V and 2 bases for J; bases not matched to a gene: 3. Germline CDR1 reads SNHLY; CDR2 reads FYNNEI. The CDR3 sequence is CASSVRLAAYEQYF. The CDR3 DNA reads TGTGCCAGCAGTGTGAGACTAGCGGCCTACGAGCAGTACTTC.

The chain links TRBV19 to TRBJ2-3; TRBD1 is a possible D gene (6 bases). The CDR3 is 15 amino acids. The ends were cut back, 8 bases at V and 2 bases at J, with 17 bases in the middle. Germline-derived CDR1 and CDR2 are LNHDA and SQIVND (reference sequence). The CDR3 nucleotides read TGTGCCAGTCCTTCGTTACAGGGCATCACAGATACGCAGTATTTT. Residues: CASPSLQGITDTQYF.

The chain combines TRBV3-1 (or the pseudogene TRBV3-2) with TRBJ1-1; tentative D call: TRBD1 (5 bases). The germline CDR1 and CDR2 sequences are LGHDT and YNNKEL (reference sequence). V lost 0 bases, J lost 11 bases, and 13 bases lay in between. This CDR3 region has 13 residues. The CDR3 coding sequence is TGTGCCAGCAGCCAAGATTACCGGGGGAAGGCTTTCTTT. Amino acid sequence: CASSQDYRGKAFF.

In DNA, the CDR3 is TGTGCCAGCAGCCCGACTAGCGGGCTATACAATGAGCAGTTCTTC. Translating it yields CASSPTSGLYNEQFF. V is TRBV7-3 and J is TRBJ2-1; 10 bases are a match to TRBD2. V gave up 5 bases and J gave up 4 bases; unmatched junction bases: 5. The length of the CDR3 is 15 residues. Germline CDR1 is SGHTA and CDR2 is FQGTGA.

The V gene is TRBV2, the J gene TRBJ2-1; 10 nucleotides line up with TRBD2. V lost 4 bases to trimming and J lost 9 bases; unmatched junction nucleotides: 3. The CDR3 spans 13 residues. Germline V gene sequence: CDR1 SNHLY, CDR2 FYNNEI. The CDR3 is CASSVERGGEQFF. In DNA, the CDR3 is TGTGCCAGCAGTGTTGAGCGGGGGGGTGAGCAGTTCTTC.